This TCR beta chain was sequenced in a study of blood T cell repertoires in COVID-19. Study at large: Italy, Spain and the United States were the sources of the convalescent and acute COVID-19 samples. The analysed material was cDNA or gDNA that came from T cells, B-cell-depleted T cells, or PBMCs.

Per the original methods: Amplification of reference gene primers was used by the study to estimate nucleated cell counts. Measured with immunoSEQ multiplex PCR; TCRdb has only the in-frame clones, and not every one. The V and J calls and clone size come from that table; D and trimming were worked out from the DNA. The sample lists approximately 190,000 clones, approximately 79% occurring once. Deletions cut 7 bases from V and 6 bases from J, with 13 bases between. The CDR3 covers 13 residues. The sequence was collected from a man younger than 45 with active or convalescent COVID-19. This chain links TRBV12-3 or TRBV12-4 with TRBJ2-1, with a weak D call TRBD2 (6 bases). The sequencing input was peripheral blood. The DNA of the CDR3 is TGTGCCAGCACCCCGGGGGTTGGCAATGAGCAGTTCTTC. This sequence encodes CASTPGVGNEQFF.